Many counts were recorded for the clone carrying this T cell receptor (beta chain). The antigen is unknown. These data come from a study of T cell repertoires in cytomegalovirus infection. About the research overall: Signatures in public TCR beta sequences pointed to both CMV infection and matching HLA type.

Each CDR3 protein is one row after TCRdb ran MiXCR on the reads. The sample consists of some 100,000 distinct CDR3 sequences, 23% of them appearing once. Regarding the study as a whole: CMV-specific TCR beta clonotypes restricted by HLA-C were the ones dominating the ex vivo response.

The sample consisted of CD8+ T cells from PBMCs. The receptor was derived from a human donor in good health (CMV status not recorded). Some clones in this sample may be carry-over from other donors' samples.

CDR3 in DNA: TGTGCCAGTAGTATGCCAGGGGCATGGACTGAAGCTTTCTTT. It specifies CASSMPGAWTEAFF. The gene calls are TRBV19 and TRBJ1-1, with D possibly TRBD1 on 6 matching bases. CDR3 length: 14 residues. With 3 bases removed from V and 5 bases from J, the gap between germline ends came to 13 bases. Germline V gene lookup returns CDR1 LNHDA and CDR2 SQIVND (reference sequence).